This T cell receptor (beta chain) appears in the sequencing data of a study of shared clonotypes between healthy human individuals. The data were produced by immunoSEQ multiplex PCR, yet TCRdb's version contains in-frame clones alone and is incomplete. This sample has 950,000 to 1,300,000 clones, with 60% to 80% found just once. This CDR3 has 14 amino acids. The trim removed 5 bases at V and 4 bases at J, leaving 6 bases unmatched. Germline V gene data show CDR1 as SGHAT and CDR2 as FQDESV (reference sequence). The study's findings and limits: The study generally estimated greater richness for naive than memory subsets. In several donors, approximately 5% of naive CD4 clonotypes appeared in common. Researchers sampled blood only, noting tissue repertoires likely differ.

With regard to this clone: What it binds is not known.

The receptor was derived from a man between 18 and 35 years old in good health. Sequencing was carried out using memory CD4+ T cells sorted from blood. Subset noted: CD45RA-negative fraction. V is TRBV11-1 and J is TRBJ2-7; 9 positions match TRBD1. The CDR3 DNA is TGTGCCAGCAGCCCGGGACAGGGTGGATACGAGCAGTACTTC. It specifies CASSPGQGGYEQYF.